The clone carrying this T cell receptor beta chain turned up a few times. The CDR3 extends over 23 amino acids. Germline values: CDR1 LNHDA, CDR2 SQIVND (reference sequence). The junction had 31 bases not matched to a gene; V was cut back by 7 bases and J by 5 bases. The entry originates in a study of cytomegalovirus exposure and HLA in healthy donors. The PCR used 60 Vbeta and 13 Jbeta primers. Only in-frame clones appear in the TCRdb table, and some are missing; sequencing was by immunoSEQ multiplex PCR. This sample has about 130,000 clones, with around 80% found just once. The V and J genes are TRBV19 and TRBJ2-1, with 11 bases matching TRBD2. The receptor was derived from a young man in good health and CMV-seronegative. The source material was PBMCs. CDR3 amino acids: CASKPGPTIQTSGNIPSNNEQFF. DNA for the CDR3: TGTGCCAGTAAACCGGGACCGACAATCCAGACTAGCGGGAACATACCTTCTAACAATGAGCAGTTCTTC.